Listed here are 10 T cell receptor beta chains from one sample, sequenced in a study of T-cell reconstitution after alpha-beta-depleted transplantation in children. As it was prepared, the TCRbeta library received unique molecular identifiers. TCRdb reprocessed the PCR reads with MiXCR, giving one entry per CDR3 protein. This repertoire shows about 980,000 distinct CDR3 sequences, 25% to 30% found once; its top ten account for roughly 27%. The sequences come from PBMCs, mostly from graft donor cells, collected 360 days after TCRalphabeta/CD19-depleted stem cell transplant. The receptors stem from a boy in the first two years of life who had a stem cell transplant for SCID, so the T cells may come from the graft donor.

This clonotype was detected a few times. The rearrangement joins TRBV4-1 to TRBJ1-5; no reliable D call. The germline V gene has CDR1 MGHRA and CDR2 YSYEKL. The CDR3 spans 15 residues. Trimming stripped 2 bases from V and 2 bases from J, with 10 bases between. CDR3 in DNA: TGCGCCAGCAGCCAACTAATGATCGGCAATCAGCCCCAGCATTTT. Its translation is CASSQLMIGNQPQHF.

The J gene is TRBJ2-3, the V gene TRBV20-1; D possibly matches TRBD1 or TRBD2 (6 bases each). Trimming shortened V by 1 base and J by 4 bases, and 15 bases separated the two germline ends. This CDR3 contains 15 residues. Germline assignment: CDR1 DFQATT and CDR2 SNEGSKA (reference sequence). The CDR3 here is CSARGPGAKSDTQYF. As DNA, the CDR3 is TGCAGTGCTAGAGGTCCGGGGGCCAAGTCAGATACGCAGTATTTT.

A few counts support this clonotype. CDR3 amino acids: CASSYGSARGPGELFF. CDR3 DNA: TGTGCCAGCAGTTATGGCAGCGCTCGGGGACCCGGGGAGCTGTTTTTT. The V and J genes are TRBV6-2 or TRBV6-3 and TRBJ2-2; either TRBD1 or TRBD2 may fit D (5 bases each). The CDR3 loop spans 16 amino acids. Germline V gene lookup returns CDR1 MNHEY and CDR2 SVGEGT. V lost 3 bases, J lost 6 bases, and 17 bases lay in between.

The chain joins TRBV12-3 or TRBV12-4 to TRBJ2-5; D is ambiguous. Between the trimmed V and J ends, which lost 6 bases and 5 bases, there was a span of 16 bases. CDR3 length: 14 residues. The CDR3 here is CASRPHGLEETQYF. The CDR3 DNA is TGTGCCAGCAGGCCCCATGGGCTAGAGGAGACCCAGTACTTC.

DNA of the CDR3: TGTGCCAGCGGGACAGTTAATCAGCCCCAGCATTTT. This translates into CASGTVNQPQHF. This rearrangement joins TRBV6-5 to TRBJ1-5, with 7 bases identical to TRBD1. The ends lost 8 bases at V and 4 bases at J; junction bases unmatched: 2. This CDR3 has 12 residues. Germline-derived CDR1 and CDR2 are MNHEY and SVGAGI.

This chain links TRBV2 with TRBJ1-1, with D maybe TRBD1 (6 bases). This CDR3 region has 14 residues. The V gene's germline CDR1 is SNHLY and CDR2 FYNNEI. V lost 4 bases and J lost 3, with 12 bases in between. The CDR3: CASSVRPGDTEAFF. As DNA, the CDR3 is TGTGCCAGCAGTGTCCGTCCAGGGGACACTGAAGCTTTCTTT.

The V call is TRBV9, the J call TRBJ2-1, with D possibly being TRBD1 (6 bases). This CDR3 region has 21 residues. V was cut by 3 bases and J by 6 bases, with 34 bases left in between. Germline V CDR1 and CDR2: SGDLS, YYNGEE. CDR3: CASSEPGGRTNNNSHPNEQFF. The CDR3 region has the DNA TGTGCCAGCAGCGAGCCTGGGGGCAGGACCAACAACAACTCCCATCCCAATGAGCAGTTCTTC.

About this clonotype: A clone one base away is much larger, so this may be a read error. The rearrangement joins TRBV5-6 to TRBJ2-1; no clear D. CDR3 length: 13 amino acids. Germline V gives CDR1 SGHDT, CDR2 YYEEEE. Between the trimmed V and J ends, which lost 0 bases and 8 bases, there was a span of 9 bases. CDR3 in DNA: TGTGCCAGCAGCTTGGGCAGAGAATATGAGCAGTTCTTC. Its translation is CASSLGREYEQFF.

As for this clonotype: An end of the junction does not agree with germline; a read error may underlie this. The chain employs TRBV7-2 and TRBJ2-7; 8 bases are a match to TRBD1. The germline gives CDR1 SGHTA, CDR2 FQGNSA. The CDR3 is made up of 12 amino acids. The CDR3, as DNA: TGTGCCAGCAGCTTAGTTCGGACAGGGTTAACGTTC. It encodes CASSLVRTGLTF.

The chain carries TRBV3-1 and TRBJ2-1; maybe TRBD2 (6 bases). The CDR3 runs 19 residues. Per the germline V gene, CDR1 is LGHDT and CDR2 is YNNKEL (reference sequence). V lost 6 bases and J 2 bases, leaving 26 bases between the germline ends. The CDR3 DNA reads TGTGCCAGCAGTCGTCCCACGTGGATTGAGGAGGGGCCCTACAATGAGCAGTTCTTC. Amino acids: CASSRPTWIEEGPYNEQFF.